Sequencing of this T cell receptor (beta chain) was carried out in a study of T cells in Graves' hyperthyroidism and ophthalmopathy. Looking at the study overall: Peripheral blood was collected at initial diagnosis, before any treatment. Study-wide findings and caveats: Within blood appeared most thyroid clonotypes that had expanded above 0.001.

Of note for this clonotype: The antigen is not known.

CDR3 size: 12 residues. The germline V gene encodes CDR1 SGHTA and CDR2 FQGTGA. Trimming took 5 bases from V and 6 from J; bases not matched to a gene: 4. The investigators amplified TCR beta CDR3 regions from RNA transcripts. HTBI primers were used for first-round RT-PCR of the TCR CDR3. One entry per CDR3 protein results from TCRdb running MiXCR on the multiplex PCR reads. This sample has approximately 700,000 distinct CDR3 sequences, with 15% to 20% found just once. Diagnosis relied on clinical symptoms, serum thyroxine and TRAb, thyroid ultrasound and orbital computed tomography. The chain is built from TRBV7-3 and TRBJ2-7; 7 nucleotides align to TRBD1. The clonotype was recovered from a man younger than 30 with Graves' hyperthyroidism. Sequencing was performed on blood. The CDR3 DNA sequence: TGTGCCAGCAGCGATGCAGGGGGCGAGCAGTACTTC. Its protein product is CASSDAGGEQYF.